The rows below give T cell receptor beta chains drawn from one sample of a study of OX40 agonist ivuxolimab in advanced cancers. TCRdb's copy holds only in-frame clones and misses some; the assay was immunoSEQ multiplex PCR. In the table there are tens of thousands of clones, around 94% of which are singletons. The material was CD4+ or CD8+ T cells sorted from blood, obtained in a trial of the OX40 agonist ivuxolimab. Receptor source: an adult with an advanced solid tumor such as melanoma, head and neck, liver or kidney cancer. CDR3s include the opening cysteine and the closing phenylalanine or tryptophan. A D gene is named only where the DNA matches it firmly. Only some rows state a clone size, as once, few, many or a class for expanded clones.

abundance: .
v_gene: TRBV25-1
d_gene: .
j_gene: TRBJ2-1
CDR3aa: CASSVGPLTDEQFF
CDR3nt: TGTGCCAGCAGTGTGGGACCCCTCACCGATGAGCAGTTCTTC

abundance: .
v_gene: TRBV7-3
d_gene: TRBD2
j_gene: TRBJ2-1
CDR3aa: CASSLGAGGPGEQFF
CDR3nt: TGTGCCAGCAGCTTAGGAGCGGGAGGGCCCGGTGAGCAGTTCTTC

abundance: .
v_gene: TRBV19
d_gene: .
j_gene: TRBJ1-1
CDR3aa: CASSLSPGPPGVEAFF
CDR3nt: TGTGCCAGTAGCCTGAGTCCGGGACCCCCCGGGGTTGAAGCTTTCTTT

abundance: .
v_gene: TRBV9
d_gene: TRBD1
j_gene: TRBJ1-1
CDR3aa: CASSTGQGVTEAFF
CDR3nt: TGTGCCAGCAGCACGGGACAGGGCGTTACAGAAGCTTTCTTT

abundance: .
v_gene: TRBV5-1
d_gene: .
j_gene: TRBJ1-1
CDR3aa: CASRQGITEAFF
CDR3nt: TGCGCCAGCCGTCAGGGGATCACTGAAGCTTTCTTT

abundance: .
v_gene: TRBV4-1
d_gene: TRBD1
j_gene: TRBJ1-2
CDR3aa: CASSQASGTGTGYTF
CDR3nt: TGCGCCAGCAGCCAAGCCTCGGGGACAGGAACTGGCTACACCTTC

abundance: .
v_gene: TRBV5-1
d_gene: TRBD1
j_gene: TRBJ2-3
CDR3aa: CASSPGQGEADTQYF
CDR3nt: TGCGCCAGCAGCCCTGGACAGGGGGAGGCAGATACGCAGTATTTT

abundance: .
v_gene: TRBV7-9
d_gene: TRBD1
j_gene: TRBJ2-2
CDR3aa: CASSPRTGANTGELFF
CDR3nt: TGTGCCAGCAGCCCCCGGACAGGGGCGAACACCGGGGAGCTGTTTTTT

abundance: .
v_gene: TRBV4-3
d_gene: TRBD1
j_gene: TRBJ2-7
CDR3aa: CASSQDAMPGQGSYEQYF
CDR3nt: TGCGCCAGCAGCCAAGACGCTATGCCGGGACAGGGTTCCTACGAGCAGTACTTC

abundance: once
v_gene: TRBV5-1
d_gene: TRBD1
j_gene: TRBJ2-7
CDR3aa: CASSPQTDRAVGDEQYF
CDR3nt: TGCGCCAGCAGCCCACAGACGGACAGGGCCGTAGGAGACGAGCAGTACTTC

abundance: .
v_gene: TRBV7-2
d_gene: TRBD1
j_gene: TRBJ1-2
CDR3aa: CASSTVTGTGVGYTF
CDR3nt: TGTGCCAGCAGCACCGTTACCGGGACAGGGGTTGGCTACACCTTC

abundance: .
v_gene: TRBV18
d_gene: .
j_gene: TRBJ2-1
CDR3aa: CASSKTGGNEQFF
CDR3nt: TGTGCCAGCTCCAAGACAGGCGGCAATGAGCAGTTCTTC

abundance: .
v_gene: TRBV19
d_gene: .
j_gene: TRBJ2-1
CDR3aa: CASTRAPSSYNEQFF
CDR3nt: TGTGCCAGTACGCGGGCGCCTAGCTCCTACAATGAGCAGTTCTTC

abundance: once
v_gene: TRBV5-4
d_gene: .
j_gene: TRBJ2-3
CDR3aa: CASSLGEDTQYF
CDR3nt: TGTGCCAGCAGCTTGGGGGAGGATACGCAGTATTTT

abundance: .
v_gene: TRBV19
d_gene: .
j_gene: TRBJ1-4
CDR3aa: CASTRFWDLNEKLFF
CDR3nt: TGTGCCAGTACCCGATTTTGGGACCTTAATGAAAAACTGTTTTTT

abundance: few
v_gene: TRBV30
d_gene: .
j_gene: TRBJ1-1
CDR3aa: CAWSGDMGNTEAFF
CDR3nt: TGTGCCTGGAGTGGGGACATGGGGAACACTGAAGCTTTCTTT

abundance: .
v_gene: TRBV12-5
d_gene: TRBD2
j_gene: TRBJ2-5
CDR3aa: CASGLLLAGQEETQYF
CDR3nt: TGTGCTAGTGGTTTGTTACTAGCGGGGCAAGAAGAGACCCAGTACTTC

abundance: .
v_gene: TRBV11-2
d_gene: .
j_gene: TRBJ1-1
CDR3aa: CASSSEDGTAFF
CDR3nt: TGTGCCAGCAGCTCGGAGGACGGGACGGCTTTCTTT

abundance: .
v_gene: TRBV6-5
d_gene: .
j_gene: TRBJ2-5
CDR3aa: CASSNNGETQYF
CDR3nt: TGTGCCAGCAGTAACAACGGTGAGACCCAGTACTTC

abundance: once
v_gene: TRBV5-1
d_gene: .
j_gene: TRBJ2-1
CDR3aa: CASSPYRVANNEQFF
CDR3nt: TGCGCCAGCAGCCCGTATCGGGTCGCAAACAATGAGCAGTTCTTC

abundance: once
v_gene: TRBV9
d_gene: .
j_gene: TRBJ2-3
CDR3aa: CASTPSGGRSTDTQYF
CDR3nt: TGTGCCAGCACTCCATCCGGGGGGCGTAGCACAGATACGCAGTATTTT

abundance: .
v_gene: TRBV7-9
d_gene: TRBD1
j_gene: TRBJ1-1
CDR3aa: CASSYISGTGWGTEAFF
CDR3nt: TGTGCCAGCAGCTATATTAGCGGGACAGGATGGGGGACTGAAGCTTTCTTT

abundance: few
v_gene: TRBV29-1
d_gene: .
j_gene: TRBJ1-2
CDR3aa: CSVEGGYYGYTF
CDR3nt: TGCAGCGTTGAAGGGGGGTACTATGGCTACACCTTC

abundance: .
v_gene: TRBV28
d_gene: TRBD1
j_gene: TRBJ2-7
CDR3aa: CASSPGQGADEQYF
CDR3nt: TGTGCCAGCAGTCCGGGACAGGGGGCGGACGAGCAGTACTTC

abundance: .
v_gene: TRBV27
d_gene: .
j_gene: TRBJ2-3
CDR3aa: CASSEPGHISELGTQYF
CDR3nt: TGTGCCAGCTCAGAGCCGGGACACATAAGCGAGCTGGGTACGCAGTATTTT

abundance: .
v_gene: TRBV7-9
d_gene: TRBD1
j_gene: TRBJ2-7
CDR3aa: CASSLSRTGAYEQYF
CDR3nt: TGTGCCAGCAGCTTATCCAGGACAGGGGCGTACGAGCAGTACTTC

abundance: .
v_gene: TRBV4-3
d_gene: TRBD1
j_gene: TRBJ2-7
CDR3aa: CASSQGTGASSYEQYF
CDR3nt: TGCGCCAGCAGCCAAGGAACAGGGGCAAGCTCCTACGAGCAGTACTTC

abundance: once
v_gene: TRBV2
d_gene: TRBD1
j_gene: TRBJ1-1
CDR3aa: CASDRGPTEAFF
CDR3nt: TGTGCCAGCGACAGGGGGCCCACTGAAGCTTTCTTT

abundance: once
v_gene: TRBV20-1
d_gene: .
j_gene: TRBJ2-7
CDR3aa: CSARVYSEQYF
CDR3nt: TGCAGTGCTAGAGTTTACAGCGAGCAGTACTTC

abundance: few
v_gene: TRBV19
d_gene: .
j_gene: TRBJ1-2
CDR3aa: CASSIASLYGYTF
CDR3nt: TGTGCCAGTAGTATTGCGTCACTCTATGGCTACACCTTC

abundance: .
v_gene: TRBV15
d_gene: TRBD2
j_gene: TRBJ2-1
CDR3aa: CATSTGGFNEQFF
CDR3nt: TGTGCCACCAGCACGGGGGGGTTCAATGAGCAGTTCTTC

abundance: .
v_gene: TRBV5-6
d_gene: TRBD1
j_gene: TRBJ1-5
CDR3aa: CASSPAVGQDLNQPQHF
CDR3nt: TGTGCCAGCAGCCCGGCCGTTGGACAGGACCTCAATCAGCCCCAGCATTTT

abundance: .
v_gene: TRBV7-8
d_gene: .
j_gene: TRBJ2-7
CDR3aa: CASSQQKTSSYEQYF
CDR3nt: TGTGCCAGCAGCCAACAAAAAACTAGCTCCTACGAGCAGTACTTC

abundance: .
v_gene: TRBV2
d_gene: .
j_gene: TRBJ2-5
CDR3aa: CASREGETQYF
CDR3nt: TGTGCCAGCAGGGAAGGAGAGACCCAGTACTTC

abundance: .
v_gene: TRBV9
d_gene: .
j_gene: TRBJ2-3
CDR3aa: CASSVLTSSTDTQYF
CDR3nt: TGTGCCAGCAGCGTACTCACGTCCAGCACAGATACGCAGTATTTT

abundance: once
v_gene: TRBV2
d_gene: TRBD2
j_gene: TRBJ2-7
CDR3aa: CASSEGRGGRVYEQYF
CDR3nt: TGTGCCAGCAGTGAAGGTAGGGGCGGGAGGGTCTACGAGCAGTACTTC

abundance: .
v_gene: TRBV27
d_gene: .
j_gene: TRBJ1-4
CDR3aa: CASSWSGSNEKLFF
CDR3nt: TGTGCCAGCAGTTGGTCCGGGAGTAATGAAAAACTGTTTTTT

abundance: .
v_gene: TRBV2
d_gene: .
j_gene: TRBJ1-5
CDR3aa: CASSVLLGDSNQPQHF
CDR3nt: TGTGCCAGCAGTGTTCTGCTCGGGGACAGCAATCAGCCCCAGCATTTT

abundance: .
v_gene: TRBV5-6
d_gene: .
j_gene: TRBJ1-6
CDR3aa: CASSRANGYNSPLHF
CDR3nt: TGTGCCAGCAGCCGCGCTAATGGCTATAATTCACCCCTCCACTTT

abundance: medium-sized
v_gene: TRBV6-6
d_gene: TRBD2
j_gene: TRBJ2-1
CDR3aa: CASSSGTRLYNEQFF
CDR3nt: TGTGCCAGCAGCTCCGGGACTAGACTTTACAATGAGCAGTTCTTC

abundance: .
v_gene: TRBV19
d_gene: TRBD1
j_gene: TRBJ2-7
CDR3aa: CASSDRDRGTYEQYF
CDR3nt: TGTGCCAGTTCGGACCGGGACAGGGGGACCTACGAGCAGTACTTC

abundance: .
v_gene: TRBV9
d_gene: TRBD1
j_gene: TRBJ1-1
CDR3aa: CASSAKTGGWGTEAFF
CDR3nt: TGTGCCAGCAGCGCGAAGACAGGGGGCTGGGGGACTGAAGCTTTCTTT

abundance: .
v_gene: TRBV27
d_gene: TRBD1
j_gene: TRBJ1-5
CDR3aa: CASSFAGGYQPQHF
CDR3nt: TGTGCCAGCAGTTTTGCAGGGGGCTATCAGCCCCAGCATTTT

abundance: once
v_gene: TRBV4-2
d_gene: TRBD2
j_gene: TRBJ2-1
CDR3aa: CASKGLAAYNEQFF
CDR3nt: TGTGCCAGCAAAGGACTAGCGGCGTACAATGAGCAGTTCTTC

abundance: .
v_gene: TRBV7-2
d_gene: .
j_gene: TRBJ1-3
CDR3aa: CASRYGAPAAYGNTIYF
CDR3nt: TGTGCCAGCCGATATGGGGCTCCGGCCGCTTACGGAAACACCATATATTTT

abundance: .
v_gene: TRBV7-9
d_gene: .
j_gene: TRBJ2-3
CDR3aa: CASSSRLTGDVADTQYF
CDR3nt: TGTGCCAGCAGCTCCCGACTTACGGGCGATGTTGCAGATACGCAGTATTTT

abundance: .
v_gene: TRBV11-2
d_gene: .
j_gene: TRBJ1-4
CDR3aa: CASSSLGGGGTNEKLFF
CDR3nt: TGTGCCAGCAGCTCCCTGGGGGGGGGCGGAACTAATGAAAAACTGTTTTTT

abundance: .
v_gene: TRBV4-1
d_gene: .
j_gene: TRBJ2-1
CDR3aa: CASSQVLQSINEQFF
CDR3nt: TGCGCCAGCAGCCAAGTCTTACAAAGCATAAATGAGCAGTTCTTC

abundance: .
v_gene: TRBV9
d_gene: TRBD1
j_gene: TRBJ1-2
CDR3aa: CASSSPAGQTLRGYGYTF
CDR3nt: TGTGCCAGCAGCTCCCCGGCGGGACAGACCTTAAGAGGCTATGGCTACACCTTC

abundance: .
v_gene: TRBV7-9
d_gene: .
j_gene: TRBJ2-7
CDR3aa: CASSLGANYEQYF
CDR3nt: TGTGCCAGCAGCTTAGGGGCAAACTACGAGCAGTACTTC

abundance: .
v_gene: TRBV27
d_gene: .
j_gene: TRBJ2-7
CDR3aa: CASSFGSTYEQYF
CDR3nt: TGTGCCAGCAGTTTTGGGAGTACCTACGAGCAGTACTTC

abundance: .
v_gene: TRBV10-1
d_gene: TRBD1
j_gene: TRBJ2-7
CDR3aa: CASSEGAPGQGHYEQYF
CDR3nt: TGCGCCAGCAGTGAGGGGGCCCCGGGACAGGGACACTACGAGCAGTACTTC

abundance: .
v_gene: TRBV15
d_gene: .
j_gene: TRBJ1-5
CDR3aa: CATSREDSDLLQPQHF
CDR3nt: TGTGCCACCAGCAGAGAGGACAGCGATTTATTACAGCCCCAGCATTTT

abundance: .
v_gene: TRBV11-2
d_gene: TRBD1
j_gene: TRBJ1-1
CDR3aa: CASSSALQGMNTEAFF
CDR3nt: TGTGCCAGCAGCTCTGCCCTACAGGGGATGAACACTGAAGCTTTCTTT